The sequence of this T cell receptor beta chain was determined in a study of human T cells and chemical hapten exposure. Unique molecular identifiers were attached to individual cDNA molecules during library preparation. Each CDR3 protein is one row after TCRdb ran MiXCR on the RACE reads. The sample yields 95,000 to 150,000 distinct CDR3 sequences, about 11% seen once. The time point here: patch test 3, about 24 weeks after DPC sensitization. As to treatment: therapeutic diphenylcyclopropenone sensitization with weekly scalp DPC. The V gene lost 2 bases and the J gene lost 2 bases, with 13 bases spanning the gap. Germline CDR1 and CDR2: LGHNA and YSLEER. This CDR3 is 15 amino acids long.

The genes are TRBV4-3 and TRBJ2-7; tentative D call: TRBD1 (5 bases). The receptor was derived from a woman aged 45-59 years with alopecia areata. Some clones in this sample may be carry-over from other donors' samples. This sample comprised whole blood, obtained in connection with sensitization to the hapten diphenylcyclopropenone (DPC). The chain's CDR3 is CASSQKSRGPYEQYF. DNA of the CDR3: TGCGCCAGCAGCCAAAAATCAAGGGGTCCCTACGAGCAGTACTTC.